The present entry profiles one TCR beta chain with its context. The entry originates in a study of blood T cell repertoires in COVID-19. Study context: Samples of COVID-19 (acute and convalescent) were obtained from the United States, Italy and Spain.

Original processing notes: Reference gene primer amplification yielded estimated nucleated cell counts. Produced via immunoSEQ multiplex PCR; TCRdb's table is partial and in-frame only. D and trimming come from the DNA, and the V and J calls and clone size come from that table. The sample lists fewer than 500,000 clones; 80% to 90% were seen once. Per the germline V gene, CDR1 is MNHEY and CDR2 is SVGAGI. The CDR3 covers 13 residues. V shed 6 bases and J shed 6 bases, with 12 bases lying between them. Participant age was about 18 to 100 years, and participants resided in approximately 25 US areas. Cohorts were determined from participant-reported clinical history.

The clonotype comes from a man aged 25-45 years who had recovered from COVID-19. Sequenced: PBMCs or T cells enriched from blood (not recorded which). The chain combines TRBV6-5 with TRBJ2-1; D might be TRBD1 (6 bases). Written as DNA, the CDR3 is TGTGCCAGCAGGCTCCCGACAGGCAATGAGCAGTTCTTC. Translated, it gives CASRLPTGNEQFF.